These 19 T cell receptor beta chains came from one sample sequenced in a study of siplizumab effects on memory and regulatory T cells. Sequenced by immunoSEQ multiplex PCR; TCRdb stores in-frame clones only, minus some. Of about 110,000 clones listed, 92% are singletons. The sample consisted of Tregs sorted from blood. Receptor source: a human donor in good health.

The V call is TRBV2, the J call TRBJ1-2, with a weak D call TRBD1 (6 bases). The V end lost 4 bases, the J end lost 4 bases, and 16 bases lay between the germline ends. Germline CDR1 and CDR2: SNHLY and FYNNEI. The CDR3 is 15 amino acids. The CDR3 coding sequence is TGTGCCAGCAGTGTGGACAGCAATAGATTCTATGGCTACACCTTC. It specifies CASSVDSNRFYGYTF.

The chain combines TRBV6-1 with TRBJ1-1; D is undetermined. Germline V lookup: CDR1 MNHNS, CDR2 SASEGT. CDR3 size: 13 residues. Trimming removed 7 bases from V and 4 bases from J, with 13 bases in between. DNA for the CDR3: TGTGCCAGCACCTACCTATGGGGCACTGAAGCTTTCTTT. Translation gives CASTYLWGTEAFF.

The chain uses TRBV27 and TRBJ1-1; no reliable D call. Germline values: CDR1 MNHEY, CDR2 SMNVEV (reference sequence). The length of the CDR3 is 13 residues. V lost 6 bases, J lost 10 bases, and 18 bases lay in between. CDR3 DNA: TGTGCCAGCAGCCCCAAGACTTTCGCCCGAGCTTTCTTT. Translation gives CASSPKTFARAFF.

Written as DNA, the CDR3 is TGTGCCAGCAGTTACTCGAGGTCTGAAGATACGCAGTATTTT. It encodes CASSYSRSEDTQYF. This chain links TRBV6-5 with TRBJ2-3; D call uncertain. The CDR3 contains 14 residues. Germline V gene data show CDR1 as MNHEY and CDR2 as SVGAGI. Trimming shortened V by 0 bases and J by 5 bases, and 9 bases separated the two germline ends.

The rearrangement joins TRBV2 to TRBJ2-2, with D maybe TRBD1 (5 bases). This CDR3 region has 14 residues. Trimming cost V 8 bases and J 3 bases, with 13 bases left between them. Per the germline V gene, CDR1 is SNHLY and CDR2 is FYNNEI. CDR3 sequence reads: CASVPRDYTGELFF. CDR3 in DNA: TGTGCCAGCGTTCCCAGGGATTACACCGGGGAGCTGTTTTTT. The full variable domain, in which reference TRBV2 and TRBJ2-2 provide the parts outside the CDR3, is EPEVTQTPSHQVTQMGQEVILRCVPISNHLYFYWYRQILGQKVEFLVSFYNNEISEKSEIFDDQFSVERPDGSNFTLKIRSTKLEDSAMYFCASVPRDYTGELFFGEGSRLTVL.

The chain recombines TRBV7-3 with TRBJ2-7, with 11 positions matching TRBD2. This CDR3 is 15 amino acids long. J lost 2 bases, V lost 3 bases, and 3 bases had no gene match. CDR1 is SGHTA, CDR2 FQGTGA, per germline. The CDR3 loop is CASSFASGGTYEQYF. Written as DNA, the CDR3 is TGTGCCAGCAGCTTTGCTAGCGGGGGGACCTACGAGCAGTACTTC.

This chain links TRBV5-1 with TRBJ2-5; 7 bases are shared with TRBD1. Germline CDR1 SGHRS, CDR2 YFSETQ. The CDR3 totals 15 residues. The V and J ends lost 6 bases and 2 bases, in that order; junction bases with no gene match: 10. The CDR3 region is CASTTSGTAQETQYF. Written as DNA, the CDR3 is TGCGCCAGCACCACCTCGGGGACAGCGCAAGAGACCCAGTACTTC.

The chain couples TRBV11-2 to TRBJ2-1; a possible D gene is TRBD1 (5 bases). From germline, CDR1 is SGHAT and CDR2 FQNNGV. Trimming cost V 0 bases and J 4 bases, with 10 bases left between them. The CDR3 sequence is 15 residues long. The CDR3 here is CASSLDQGGYNEQFF. The CDR3, as DNA: TGTGCCAGCAGCTTAGATCAGGGCGGTTACAATGAGCAGTTCTTC.

This CDR3 is CASSQGTSGSYEQYF. In DNA form, the CDR3 reads TGTGCCAGCAGCCAAGGGACTAGCGGCTCCTACGAGCAGTACTTC. The V and J genes are TRBV2 and TRBJ2-7; 11 bases map to TRBD2. The CDR3 extends over 15 amino acids. Germline lookup yields CDR1 SNHLY and CDR2 FYNNEI. V trimming: 6 bases; J trimming: 0 bases; junction bases outside the gene matches: 4.

A single count supports this clone. This chain uses TRBV11-2 with TRBJ2-1; possibly TRBD2 for D (6 bases). Germline V gene lookup returns CDR1 SGHAT and CDR2 FQNNGV. Trimming removed 2 bases at V and 5 bases at J, with 10 bases between. This CDR3 has 14 residues. Here the CDR3 reads CASSLSLANNEQFF. The CDR3 nucleotides read TGTGCCAGCAGCTTAAGTCTAGCGAACAATGAGCAGTTCTTC.

V is TRBV9 and J is TRBJ1-2; D is ambiguous. Trimming stripped 4 bases from V and 4 bases from J, with 14 bases between. The CDR3 runs to 14 residues. Germline loops: CDR1 SGDLS, CDR2 YYNGEE. This CDR3 reads CASSHTGGLYGYTF. CDR3 DNA: TGTGCCAGCAGCCATACGGGAGGCCTCTATGGCTACACCTTC.

In this sample, this clone turned up once. This chain uses TRBV18 with TRBJ1-3, with no clear D. Trimming pared 5 bases from V and 4 bases from J, leaving 9 bases between. CDR3 length: 13 amino acids. Germline V lookup: CDR1 KGHSH, CDR2 LQKENI. Here the CDR3 DNA reads TGTGCCAGCTCATTACAAGGAGGAAACACCATATATTTT. It encodes CASSLQGGNTIYF.

In this sample, this clone turned up once. J is TRBJ2-7 and V is TRBV7-9; 7 nucleotides match TRBD1. J was trimmed by 3 bases and V by 3 bases; bases with no gene match: 5. The CDR3 length is 14 residues. In germline, CDR1 is SEHNR, CDR2 FQNEAQ (reference sequence). CDR3 protein: CASSLDRWDYEQYF. The DNA of the CDR3 is TGTGCCAGCAGCTTGGACAGGTGGGACTACGAGCAGTACTTC. The variable domain in full, completed from reference TRBV7-9 and TRBJ2-7, reads DTGVSQNPRHKITKRGQNVTFRCDPISEHNRLYWYRQTLGQGPEFLTYFQNEAQLEKSRLLSDRFSAERPKGSFSTLEIQRTEQGDSAMYLCASSLDRWDYEQYFGPGTRLTVT.

The chain has TRBV9 and TRBJ2-7, with unresolved D. Germline V gene sequence: CDR1 SGDLS, CDR2 YYNGEE. The length of the CDR3 is 15 residues. The V gene lost 1 base and the J gene lost 3 bases, with 14 bases spanning the gap. Written as DNA, the CDR3 is TGTGCCAGCAGCGTAAGTACTAACCCCCACTACGAGCAGTACTTC. As protein: CASSVSTNPHYEQYF.

This rearrangement joins TRBV5-1 to TRBJ2-3; 7 positions match TRBD2. J lost 4 bases, V lost 1 base, and 9 bases had no gene match. The length of the CDR3 is 16 residues. Germline V gene lookup returns CDR1 SGHRS and CDR2 YFSETQ. The CDR3 nucleotides read TGCGCCAGCAGCTTGCTAGGGCAGGGAGGGGCAGATACGCAGTATTTT. It specifies CASSLLGQGGADTQYF.

This rearrangement joins TRBV7-2 to TRBJ1-1; unclear D gene. V was cut by 6 bases and J by 3 bases, with 8 bases left in between. The CDR3 is 12 amino acids. Germline V gene lookup returns CDR1 SGHTA and CDR2 FQGNSA. CDR3 sequence: CASRFGDTEAFF. As DNA, the CDR3 is TGTGCCAGCAGGTTCGGGGACACTGAAGCTTTCTTT.

The V gene is TRBV6-5, the J gene TRBJ1-2; perhaps TRBD1 as D (5 bases). There are 14 residues in the CDR3. The germline V gene has CDR1 MNHEY and CDR2 SVGAGI. V lost 6 bases to trimming and J lost 4 bases, with 15 bases between them. For the CDR3, the DNA is TGTGCCAGCAGCCCCGAGGGGTTGGGCTATGGCTACACCTTC. It is translated as CASSPEGLGYGYTF.

V usage is TRBV18 and J usage is TRBJ1-1; D ambiguous. Germline V gene lookup returns CDR1 KGHSH and CDR2 LQKENI. V was clipped by 2 bases and J by 1 base, with 2 bases between them. CDR3 length: 12 residues. The CDR3 DNA follows: TGTGCCAGCTCACCAACGAACACTGAAGCTTTCTTT. Encoded protein: CASSPTNTEAFF.

The chain recombines TRBV12-5 with TRBJ2-3, with 9 bases identical to TRBD1. The V gene's germline CDR1 is LGHNT and CDR2 FRNRAP. The CDR3 length is 15 residues. V shed 1 base and J 1 base; nucleotides not matched to a gene: 0. CDR3 protein: CASGLGTGGTDTQYF. The CDR3 coding sequence is TGTGCTAGTGGTTTGGGGACAGGGGGCACAGATACGCAGTATTTT.